This T cell receptor (beta chain) was sequenced during a study of blood T cell repertoires in COVID-19. On the study more broadly: The study drew acute and convalescent COVID-19 samples from the United States, Italy and Spain.

With V trimmed by 2 bases and J by 7 bases, 2 bases remained unmatched. This CDR3 is built from 15 residues. Per germline, CDR1 MDHEN and CDR2 SYDVKM. As handled by the study authors: Reference gene primer amplification gave nucleated cell count estimates. The protocol was immunoSEQ multiplex PCR, while the TCRdb copy is restricted to in-frame clones and leaves out a portion. V and J calls and clone size are those listed in that table; D and trimming were worked out from the DNA. Among approximately 170,000 clones listed, roughly 80% were seen once. The clonotype was recovered from an elderly woman with acute or convalescent COVID-19. Sequenced sample: peripheral blood. The rearrangement links TRBV28 to TRBJ1-6; TRBD1 aligns across 10 bases. The CDR3 DNA follows: TGTGCCAGCAGTTTAGGGGGACAGGGGAATTCACCCCTCCACTTT. Its protein product is CASSLGGQGNSPLHF.